Reported below is one T cell receptor beta chain. TCRdb's table, derived via immunoSEQ multiplex PCR, lists solely in-frame clones and lacks some. The repertoire holds some 100,000 clones, with 85% to 95% as singletons. Germline values: CDR1 MNHNY, CDR2 SVGAGI (reference sequence). The CDR3 is 16 amino acids. The junction had 9 bases not matched to a gene; V was cut back by 3 bases and J by 5 bases. These data come from a study of blood T cell repertoires in COVID-19. What was sequenced was peripheral blood. The receptor was isolated from an older woman with active COVID-19. The J gene is TRBJ1-1, the V gene TRBV6-6, with 10 nucleotides matching TRBD1. DNA of the CDR3: TGTGCCAGCAGTTATGGAAGGACAGGGGGAAAAACTGAAGCTTTCTTT. Amino acids: CASSYGRTGGKTEAFF.